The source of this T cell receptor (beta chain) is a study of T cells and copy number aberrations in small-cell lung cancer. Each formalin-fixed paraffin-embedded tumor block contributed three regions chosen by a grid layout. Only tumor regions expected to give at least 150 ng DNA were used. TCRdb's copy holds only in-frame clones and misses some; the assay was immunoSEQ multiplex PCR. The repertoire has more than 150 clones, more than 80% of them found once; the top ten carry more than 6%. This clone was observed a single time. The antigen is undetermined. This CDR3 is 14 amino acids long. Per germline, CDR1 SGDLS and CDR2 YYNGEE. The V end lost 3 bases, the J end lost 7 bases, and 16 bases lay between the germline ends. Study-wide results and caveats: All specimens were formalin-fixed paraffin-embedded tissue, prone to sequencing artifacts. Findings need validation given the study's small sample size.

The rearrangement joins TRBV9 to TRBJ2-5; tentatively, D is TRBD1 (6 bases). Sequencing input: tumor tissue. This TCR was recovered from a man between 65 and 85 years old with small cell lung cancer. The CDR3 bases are TGTGCCAGCAGCGAGGGGGACGGCCTTTGGACCCAGTACTTC. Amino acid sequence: CASSEGDGLWTQYF.